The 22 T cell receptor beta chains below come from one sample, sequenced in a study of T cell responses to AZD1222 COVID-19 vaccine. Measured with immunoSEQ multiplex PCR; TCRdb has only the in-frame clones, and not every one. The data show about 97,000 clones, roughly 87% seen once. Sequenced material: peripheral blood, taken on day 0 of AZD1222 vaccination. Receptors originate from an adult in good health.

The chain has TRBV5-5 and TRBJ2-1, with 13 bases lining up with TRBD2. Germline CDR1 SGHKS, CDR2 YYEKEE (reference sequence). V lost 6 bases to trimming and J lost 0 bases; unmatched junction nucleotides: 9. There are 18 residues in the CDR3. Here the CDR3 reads CASTVGLAGSGSYNEQFF. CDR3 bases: TGTGCCAGCACCGTGGGACTAGCGGGATCTGGCTCCTACAATGAGCAGTTCTTC. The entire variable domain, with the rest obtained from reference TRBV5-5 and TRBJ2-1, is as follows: DAGVTQSPTHLIKTRGQQVTLRCSPISGHKSVSWYQQVLGQGPQFIFQYYEKEERGRGNFPDRFSARQFPNYSSELNVNALLLGDSALYLCASTVGLAGSGSYNEQFFGPGTRLTVL.

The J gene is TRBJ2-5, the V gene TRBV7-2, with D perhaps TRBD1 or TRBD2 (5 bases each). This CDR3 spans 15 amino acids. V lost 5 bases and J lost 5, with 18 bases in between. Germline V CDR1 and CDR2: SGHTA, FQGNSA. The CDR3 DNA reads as TGTGCCAGCAGCAAGTACGGGGCGGAATTGGAGACCCAGTACTTC. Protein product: CASSKYGAELETQYF.

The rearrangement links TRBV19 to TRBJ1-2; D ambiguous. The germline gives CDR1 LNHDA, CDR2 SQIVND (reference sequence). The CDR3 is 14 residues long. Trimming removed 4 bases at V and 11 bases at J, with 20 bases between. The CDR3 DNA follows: TGTGCCAGTAGTACAACAGACGCATCCCGAGGTTACACCTTC. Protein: CASSTTDASRGYTF. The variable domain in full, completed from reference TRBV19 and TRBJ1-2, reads DGGITQSPKYLFRKEGQNVTLSCEQNLNHDAMYWYRQDPGQGLRLIYYSQIVNDFQKGDIAEGYSVSREKKESFPLTVTSAQKNPTAFYLCASSTTDASRGYTFGSGTRLTVV.

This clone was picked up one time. The CDR3 reads CASSFFSGQGANEQFF. In nucleotides, the CDR3 is TGTGCCAGCAGCTTTTTCTCGGGACAGGGGGCGAATGAGCAGTTCTTC. The V gene is TRBV11-2, the J gene TRBJ2-1; 12 nucleotides align to TRBD1. Per germline, CDR1 SGHAT and CDR2 FQNNGV. J lost 7 bases, V lost 3 bases, and 7 bases had no gene match. CDR3 length: 16 residues.

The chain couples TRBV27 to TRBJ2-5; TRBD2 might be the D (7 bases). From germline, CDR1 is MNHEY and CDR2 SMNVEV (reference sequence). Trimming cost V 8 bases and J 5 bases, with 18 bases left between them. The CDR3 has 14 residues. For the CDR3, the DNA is TGTGCCAGCCGGGGGGCCAGGGATGGCGAGACCCAGTACTTC. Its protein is CASRGARDGETQYF.

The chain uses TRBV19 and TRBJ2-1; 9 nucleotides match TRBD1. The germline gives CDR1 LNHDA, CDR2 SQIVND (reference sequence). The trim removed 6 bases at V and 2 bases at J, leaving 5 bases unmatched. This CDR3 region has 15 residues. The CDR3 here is CASSPRDRAYNEQFF. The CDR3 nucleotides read TGTGCCAGTAGCCCCCGGGACAGGGCCTACAATGAGCAGTTCTTC.

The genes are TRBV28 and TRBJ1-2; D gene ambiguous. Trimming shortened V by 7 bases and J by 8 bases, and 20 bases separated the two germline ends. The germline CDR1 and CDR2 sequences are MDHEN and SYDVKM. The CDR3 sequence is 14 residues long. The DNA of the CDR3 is TGTGCCAGCAAGGAAACTCGACGGGGTCAGGGCTACACCTTC. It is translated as CASKETRRGQGYTF.

The DNA for the CDR3 is TGTGCCAGCAGTTACCCCGGACAGGGTAACACCGGGGAGCTGTTTTTT. This codes for CASSYPGQGNTGELFF. V usage is TRBV6-2 or TRBV6-3 and J usage is TRBJ2-2; TRBD1 aligns across 8 bases. CDR3 length: 16 amino acids. The J segment lost 2 bases and the V segment lost 2 bases, leaving 4 bases of the junction unmatched. Germline values: CDR1 MNHEY, CDR2 SVGEGT.

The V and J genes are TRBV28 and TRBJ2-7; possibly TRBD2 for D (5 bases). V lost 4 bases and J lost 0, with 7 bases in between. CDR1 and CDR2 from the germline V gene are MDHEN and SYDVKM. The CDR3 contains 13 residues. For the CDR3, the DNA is TGTGCCAGCAGTTGGACTGTCTCCTACGAGCAGTACTTC. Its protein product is CASSWTVSYEQYF.

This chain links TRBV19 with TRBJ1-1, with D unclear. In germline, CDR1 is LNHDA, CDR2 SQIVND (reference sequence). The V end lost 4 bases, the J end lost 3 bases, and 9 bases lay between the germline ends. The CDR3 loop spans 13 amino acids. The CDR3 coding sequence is TGTGCCAGTAGTACTATAAGCGACACTGAAGCTTTCTTT. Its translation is CASSTISDTEAFF.

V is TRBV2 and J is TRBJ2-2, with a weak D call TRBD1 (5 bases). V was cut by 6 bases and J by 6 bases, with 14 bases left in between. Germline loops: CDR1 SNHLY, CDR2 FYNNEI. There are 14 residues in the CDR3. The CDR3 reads CASRRGHSAGELFF. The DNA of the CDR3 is TGTGCCAGCAGGCGAGGACATTCGGCCGGGGAGCTGTTTTTT.

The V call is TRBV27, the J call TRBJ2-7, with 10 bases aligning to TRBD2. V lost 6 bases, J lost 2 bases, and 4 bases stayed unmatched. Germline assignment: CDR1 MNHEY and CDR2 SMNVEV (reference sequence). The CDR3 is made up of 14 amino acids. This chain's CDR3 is CASRRLAGTYEQYF. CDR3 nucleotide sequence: TGTGCCAGCAGAAGACTAGCGGGTACCTACGAGCAGTACTTC.

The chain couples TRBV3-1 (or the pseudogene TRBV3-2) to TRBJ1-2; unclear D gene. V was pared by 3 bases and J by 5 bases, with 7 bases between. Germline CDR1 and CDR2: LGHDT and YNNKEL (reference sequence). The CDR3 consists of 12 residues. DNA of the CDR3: TGTGCCAGCAGCCATTCCCCGTATGGCTACACCTTC. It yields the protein CASSHSPYGYTF.

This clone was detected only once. The CDR3 DNA sequence: TGTGCCATACCACATCGGGAAACAGGCTACACCTTC. It translates to CAIPHRETGYTF. This chain uses TRBV2 with TRBJ1-2; no clear D gene. V was cut by 10 bases and J by 8 bases, with 17 bases left in between. CDR1 and CDR2 from the germline V gene are SNHLY and FYNNEI. This CDR3 spans 12 amino acids.

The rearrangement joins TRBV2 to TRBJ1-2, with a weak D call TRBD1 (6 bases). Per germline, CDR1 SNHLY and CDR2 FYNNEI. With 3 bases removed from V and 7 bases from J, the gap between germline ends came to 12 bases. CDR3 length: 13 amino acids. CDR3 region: CASSERGAIGYTF. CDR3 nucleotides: TGTGCCAGCAGTGAGCGGGGGGCAATTGGCTACACCTTC.

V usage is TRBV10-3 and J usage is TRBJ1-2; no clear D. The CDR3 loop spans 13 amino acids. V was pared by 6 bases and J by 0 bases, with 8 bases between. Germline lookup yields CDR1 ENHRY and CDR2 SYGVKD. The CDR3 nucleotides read TGTGCCATCAGGGCCGAATCTAACTATGGCTACACCTTC. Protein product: CAIRAESNYGYTF.

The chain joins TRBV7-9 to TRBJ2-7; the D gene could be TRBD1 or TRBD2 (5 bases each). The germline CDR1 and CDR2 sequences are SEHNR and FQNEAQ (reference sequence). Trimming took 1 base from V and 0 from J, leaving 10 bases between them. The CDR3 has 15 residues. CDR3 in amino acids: CASSLVAGTSYEQYF. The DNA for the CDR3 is TGTGCCAGCAGCTTAGTCGCCGGGACCTCCTACGAGCAGTACTTC.

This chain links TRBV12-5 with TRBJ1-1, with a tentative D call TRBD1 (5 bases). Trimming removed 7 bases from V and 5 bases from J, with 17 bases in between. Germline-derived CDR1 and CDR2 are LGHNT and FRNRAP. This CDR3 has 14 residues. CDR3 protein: CASAFEGRRTEAFF. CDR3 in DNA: TGTGCTAGTGCTTTCGAGGGGAGGCGGACTGAAGCTTTCTTT.

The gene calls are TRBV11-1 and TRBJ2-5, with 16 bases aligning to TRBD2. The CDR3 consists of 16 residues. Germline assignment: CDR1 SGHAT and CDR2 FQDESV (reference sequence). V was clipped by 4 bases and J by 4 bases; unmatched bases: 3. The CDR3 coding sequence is TGTGCCAGCAGCTCCGGGACTAGCGGGAGGGGAGAGACCCAGTACTTC. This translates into CASSSGTSGRGETQYF.

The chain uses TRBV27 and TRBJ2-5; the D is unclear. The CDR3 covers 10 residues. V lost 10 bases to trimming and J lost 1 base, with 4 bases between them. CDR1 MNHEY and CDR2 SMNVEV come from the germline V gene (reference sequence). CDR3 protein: CATFQETQYF. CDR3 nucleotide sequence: TGTGCCACCTTCCAAGAGACCCAGTACTTC.

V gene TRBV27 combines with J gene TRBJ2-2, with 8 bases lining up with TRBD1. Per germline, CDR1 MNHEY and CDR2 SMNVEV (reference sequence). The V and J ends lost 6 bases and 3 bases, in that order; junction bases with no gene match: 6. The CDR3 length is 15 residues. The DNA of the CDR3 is TGTGCCAGCAGCCCCCGGACAGGGTACACCGGGGAGCTGTTTTTT. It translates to CASSPRTGYTGELFF.

The DNA of the CDR3 is TGTGCCATCAGTGAGTCGAAGGGCACAGATACGCAGTATTTT. Amino acid sequence: CAISESKGTDTQYF. The chain couples TRBV10-3 to TRBJ2-3; D unclear. The V gene's germline CDR1 is ENHRY and CDR2 SYGVKD. The CDR3 spans 14 residues. V was pared by 0 bases and J by 1 base, with 5 bases between.